This T cell receptor beta chain derives from a study of blood T cell repertoires in COVID-19. Study details: The samples span acute and convalescent COVID-19 from the United States, Italy and Spain. From T cells, B-cell-depleted T cells, or PBMCs came the material, which was cDNA or gDNA.

Per the authors' pipeline: Estimation of nucleated cell counts relied on the amplification of reference gene primers. TCRdb's copy holds only in-frame clones and misses some; the assay was immunoSEQ multiplex PCR. V, J and clone size derive from that table, while D and trimming were established from the DNA sequence. The table lists around 100,000 clones, over 75% of them singletons. The ends lost 4 bases at V and 7 bases at J; junction bases unmatched: 3. CDR1 and CDR2 (germline): SGDLS, YYNGEE. CDR3 length: 13 amino acids. Sequencing was done on a sample of peripheral blood. This TCR was recovered from a man in his sixties or seventies with active or convalescent COVID-19. This chain connects TRBV9 to TRBJ2-2; 8 bases line up with TRBD2. CDR3 protein: CASSLSGGGELFF. The CDR3 DNA is TGTGCCAGCAGCCTCAGCGGGGGCGGGGAGCTGTTTTTT.